The clone carrying this T cell receptor (beta chain) was picked up a small number of times. The target antigen is unknown. The source of the sample is a study of identical twins. Regarding the study as a whole: Twins' excess sharing was less marked for out-of-frame beta sequences.

The authors used template switching to add a universal primer site and gave cDNA unique molecular identifiers. TCRdb reprocessed the 5' RACE reads via MiXCR and lists one record per CDR3 protein. This sample has roughly 1,500,000 distinct CDR3 sequences, with around a third found just once. Trimming removed 0 bases from V and 5 bases from J, with 13 bases in between. Germline assignment: CDR1 MGHRA and CDR2 YSYEKL. The CDR3 sequence is 15 residues long. In every case, the donor was a healthy Caucasian. Sequenced: cord blood. The gene calls are TRBV4-1 and TRBJ2-5; D is possibly TRBD2 (5 bases). This clonotype was obtained from a newborn girl in good health. The CDR3 nucleotides are TGCGCCAGCAGCCAAGAAGGACTTCCCGGGGAGACCCAGTACTTC. Its protein product is CASSQEGLPGETQYF.